This passage covers 3 T cell receptor beta chains from one sample sequenced in a study of T cells in Graves' hyperthyroidism and ophthalmopathy. Researchers amplified the TCR beta CDR3 regions from RNA transcripts. A set of HTBI primers served as the primers for a first-round RT-PCR of the TCR CDR3. One entry per CDR3 protein results from TCRdb running MiXCR on the multiplex PCR reads. Here the sample spans some 770,000 distinct CDR3 sequences, about a sixth being singletons. The sample comprised blood. All receptors come from a young man with Graves' hyperthyroidism.

This chain uses TRBV14 with TRBJ2-3, with 7 bases lining up with TRBD1. Germline loops: CDR1 SGHDN, CDR2 FVKESK. The CDR3 spans 15 residues. Unmatched junction bases numbered 10, after V lost 4 bases and J lost 6 bases. The CDR3 DNA follows: TGTGCCAGCAGCCCGACAGGGCTGGGGCCGGATACGCAGTATTTT. Encoded protein: CASSPTGLGPDTQYF.

The J gene is TRBJ2-1, the V gene TRBV5-1; D remains unclear. V lost 0 bases, J lost 4 bases, and 14 bases lay in between. The CDR3 covers 16 residues. Per germline, CDR1 SGHRS and CDR2 YFSETQ. The CDR3 DNA is TGCGCCAGCAGCTTGGAGCCGGCCAGCTCTTACAATGAGCAGTTCTTC. Its protein is CASSLEPASSYNEQFF. Full variable domain (remainder filled in from reference TRBV5-1 and TRBJ2-1): KAGVTQTPRYLIKTRGQQVTLSCSPISGHRSVSWYQQTPGQGLQFLFEYFSETQRNKGNFPGRFSGRQFSNSRSEMNVSTLELGDSALYLCASSLEPASSYNEQFFGPGTRLTVL.

This clonotype occurred once. Possible read error: a much larger clone is one base away. The V gene is TRBV7-9, the J gene TRBJ2-1; the match to TRBD2 covers 7 bases. TRBJ2-7 explains the end of the DNA better; the J call may be wrong. The CDR3 is 15 amino acids. Germline lookup yields CDR1 SEHNR and CDR2 FQNEAQ (reference sequence). The CDR3 reads CASSLQESGANEQYF. CDR3 sequence (DNA): TGTGCCAGCAGCTTACAAGAGAGCGGGGCCAATGAGCAGTACTTC.